This T cell receptor beta chain stems from a study of blood T cell repertoires in COVID-19. Trimming removed 5 bases from V and 4 bases from J, with 9 bases in between. This CDR3 spans 13 amino acids. The V gene's germline CDR1 is MGHDK and CDR2 SYGVNS. Using immunoSEQ multiplex PCR, the repertoire was profiled, and TCRdb retains in-frame clones only, with some absent. Counted here are approximately 150,000 clones, approximately 92% occurring once; the ten biggest clones make up around an eighth. The sample was peripheral blood. The chain is built from TRBV25-1 and TRBJ1-5; no clear D gene. The receptor's source is a man younger than 30 with COVID-19, enrolled during active disease. The CDR3 bases are TGTGCCAGCAGTACGGGTGCTAATCAGCCCCAGCATTTT. Amino acid sequence: CASSTGANQPQHF.